Presented here are 11 T cell receptor beta chains from one specimen sequenced in a study of early T cells in non-severe SARS-CoV-2 infection. TCRdb passed the 5' RACE reads through MiXCR, listing each CDR3 protein once. The sample contains 100,000 to 130,000 distinct CDR3 sequences, over 8.5% of which appear only once. The material sequenced was whole blood. Receptors originate from an adult who was a healthcare worker with PCR-confirmed SARS-CoV-2 infection or an uninfected control (not recorded which).

This clonotype was seen many times. The chain recombines TRBV3-1 with TRBJ2-3; 9 nucleotides match TRBD2. This CDR3 contains 16 residues. V lost 0 bases and J lost 6; bases outside the gene matches: 7. The germline V gene has CDR1 LGHDT and CDR2 YNNKEL (reference sequence). CDR3 sequence reads: CASSQDRASGMDTQYF. CDR3 coding DNA: TGTGCCAGCAGCCAAGATCGGGCTAGCGGGATGGATACGCAGTATTTT.

The chain employs TRBV28 and TRBJ2-2; no firm D call. The CDR3 has 14 amino acids. The germline CDR1 and CDR2 sequences are MDHEN and SYDVKM. V dropped 3 bases and J dropped 1 base, with 6 bases sitting between them. CDR3 residues: CASSFPRNTGELFF. The CDR3 DNA reads TGTGCCAGCAGTTTCCCCAGGAACACCGGGGAGCTGTTTTTT.

This clonotype was seen only a few times. J is TRBJ1-1 and V is TRBV6-1, with D perhaps matching TRBD1 (5 bases). The CDR3 is 15 amino acids. With 4 bases removed from V and 8 bases from J, the gap between germline ends came to 20 bases. Germline V gives CDR1 MNHNS, CDR2 SASEGT. CDR3 residues: CASSGTIDRGPEAFF. The CDR3 region has the DNA TGTGCCAGCAGTGGTACAATTGACAGAGGACCCGAAGCTTTCTTT.

With respect to this clonotype: This may be a read error: a much more frequent sequence differs by one nucleotide. This sequence joins TRBV12-3 or TRBV12-4 and TRBJ2-3; 14 bases fit TRBD2. CDR3 length equals 17 residues. CDR3 nucleotide sequence: TGTGCCAGCAGTTTCGTAGGACTAGCGGGAGGCACGGATACGCAGTATTTT. It yields the protein CASSFVGLAGGTDTQYF.

V and J are TRBV5-6 and TRBJ2-3; maybe TRBD1 (6 bases). Trimming stripped 5 bases from V and 3 bases from J, with 16 bases between. Germline V lookup: CDR1 SGHDT, CDR2 YYEEEE. The CDR3 is 15 residues long. DNA of the CDR3: TGTGCCAGCAGGATTACAGGGTCCAGAACAGATACGCAGTATTTT. It translates to CASRITGSRTDTQYF.

This clonotype was counted many times. The rearrangement uses TRBV6-2 or TRBV6-3 and TRBJ2-1; maybe TRBD2 (6 bases). Looked up from germline, CDR1 is MNHEY and CDR2 is SVGEGT. V was pared by 4 bases and J by 4 bases, with 14 bases between. This CDR3 is 15 amino acids long. The CDR3 is CASSFWRGPYNEQFF. The CDR3 region has the DNA TGTGCCAGCAGTTTCTGGAGGGGTCCATACAATGAGCAGTTCTTC.

The chain has TRBV11-2 and TRBJ2-3, with 7 bases lining up with TRBD1. This CDR3 has 15 amino acids. Germline CDR1 and CDR2: SGHAT and FQNNGV. With V trimmed by 0 bases and J by 0 bases, 0 bases remained unmatched. CDR3 nucleotides: TGTGCCAGCAGCTTAGACAGGGGGAGCACAGATACGCAGTATTTT. It encodes CASSLDRGSTDTQYF.

This clonotype came up many times. The chain carries TRBV9 and TRBJ2-3, with unresolved D. This CDR3 region has 11 residues. Germline CDR1 and CDR2: SGDLS and YYNGEE. V lost 4 bases, J lost 2 bases, and 2 bases lay in between. The CDR3 sequence: CASSITDTQYF. The CDR3 coding sequence is TGTGCCAGCAGCATCACAGATACGCAGTATTTT. The full variable domain, its missing parts supplied by reference TRBV9 and TRBJ2-3, is DSGVTQTPKHLITATGQRVTLRCSPRSGDLSVYWYQQSLDQGLQFLIQYYNGEERAKGNILERFSAQQFPDLHSELNLSSLELGDSALYFCASSITDTQYFGPGTRLTVL.

The CDR3 protein is CASSTRTGTTSGANVLTF. The CDR3 bases are TGTGCCAGCAGCACAAGGACAGGTACAACCTCTGGGGCCAACGTCCTGACTTTC. The chain links TRBV7-9 to TRBJ2-6; 7 nucleotides match TRBD1. J was trimmed by 0 bases and V by 5 bases; bases with no gene match: 10. In germline, CDR1 is SEHNR, CDR2 FQNEAQ (reference sequence). The CDR3 loop spans 18 amino acids.

This clonotype was seen ten or more times. The chain couples TRBV2 to TRBJ2-1; 10 bases match TRBD2. J gave up 6 bases and V 9 bases, and 11 bases lay outside the gene matches. Germline V lookup: CDR1 SNHLY, CDR2 FYNNEI. The CDR3 consists of 15 residues. The CDR3 region has the DNA TGTGCCAGTTCCCCGGCACTAGCGGGATTCAATGAGCAGTTCTTC. This encodes CASSPALAGFNEQFF.

This clonotype occurred many times. This sequence joins TRBV20-1 and TRBJ2-1; possibly TRBD1 or TRBD2 for D (5 bases each). Germline-derived CDR1 and CDR2 are DFQATT and SNEGSKA (reference sequence). The CDR3 loop spans 15 amino acids. The germline V and J ends were trimmed by 1 base and 1 base, with 11 bases remaining between them. Here the CDR3 DNA reads TGCAGTGCTAGAGGGGAGAGGGGTTCCTACAATGAGCAGTTCTTC. Translation gives CSARGERGSYNEQFF.